The rows below give T cell receptor beta chains drawn from one sample of a study of cytomegalovirus exposure and HLA in healthy donors. TCRdb's table, derived via immunoSEQ multiplex PCR, lists solely in-frame clones and lacks some. The sample shows tens of thousands of clones, approximately 83% of them seen only once. Sequencing was performed on PBMCs. The source of these receptors is a man aged 50-60 years in good health and CMV-seronegative. The CDR3 runs from the conserved cysteine through the conserved F or W. A D gene is named only where the DNA matches it firmly. A clone size is listed for some rows: how often the clone was seen (once, few, many), or a class if it is expanded.

d_call,v_call,j_call,clone_size,cdr3_nt,cdr3_aa
TRBD1,TRBV11-2,TRBJ2-7,.,TGTGCCAGCAGCCGACGGGACAGCTCCTACGAGCAGTACTTC,CASSRRDSSYEQYF
.,TRBV11-2,TRBJ1-1,.,TGTGCCAGCAGCCCGCCGCAGGGGAGGGCTGAAGCTTTCTTT,CASSPPQGRAEAFF
TRBD1,TRBV7-9,TRBJ2-5,few,TGTGCCAGCAGCGCGGGACAGGGGGTAGGTTGGCAAGAGACCCAGTACTTC,CASSAGQGVGWQETQYF
TRBD1,TRBV6-6,TRBJ1-5,few,TGTGCCAGCAGTTACTCAACAGGGGAGAATCAGCCCCAGCATTTT,CASSYSTGENQPQHF
TRBD1,TRBV4-1,TRBJ2-3,.,TGCGCCAGCAGCCTACCGACAGGGGGCCCAGATACGCAGTATTTT,CASSLPTGGPDTQYF
.,TRBV6-5,TRBJ1-1,.,TGTGCCAGCACCCAGACAGGATGGTCTGAAGCTTTCTTT,CASTQTGWSEAFF
.,TRBV6-1,TRBJ1-4,.,TGTGCCAGCAGTTTCAGGCGCTCTAATGAAAAACTGTTTTTT,CASSFRRSNEKLFF
.,TRBV6-1,TRBJ1-2,.,TGTGCCAGCAGTGAATGGGGAGGGACCCTCATCTATGGCTACACCTTC,CASSEWGGTLIYGYTF
.,TRBV7-2,TRBJ1-2,.,TGTGCCAGCAGCTTAGTTGGGGGCGCGAACTATGGCTACACCTTC,CASSLVGGANYGYTF
.,TRBV28,TRBJ2-7,few,TGTGCCAGCATAAATAACCAGGGGAACGAGCAGTACTTC,CASINNQGNEQYF
.,TRBV9,TRBJ2-2,.,TGTGCCAGCAGCGTGGTAGGGGCCGGGGAGCTGTTTTTT,CASSVVGAGELFF
TRBD1,TRBV6-5,TRBJ2-1,.,TGTGCCACCTCACAGGGGGTCGGTGAGCAGTTCTTC,CATSQGVGEQFF
TRBD1,TRBV25-1,TRBJ1-1,.,TGTGCCAGCAGCGCGCAGGGGGCTTCTATCACTGAAGCTTTCTTT,CASSAQGASITEAFF
TRBD1,TRBV5-5,TRBJ2-2,.,TGTGCCAGCAGCCTGTCAGGGGGCGCGAACACCGGGGAGCTGTTTTTT,CASSLSGGANTGELFF
TRBD2,TRBV5-3,TRBJ2-1,.,TGTGCCAGAACCTCCACAGGACTAGGTTATTACAATGAGCAGTTCTTC,CARTSTGLGYYNEQFF
TRBD2,TRBV7-9,TRBJ2-1,.,TGTGCGGGAGGGAAGGGGCAGTTCTTC,CAGGKGQFF
.,TRBV25-1,TRBJ1-2,.,TGTGCCACCTTCCCTACGAGGCCTTCTTCTAGCTACACCTTC,CATFPTRPSSSYTF
.,TRBV27,TRBJ2-7,.,TGTGCCAGCAGTGTCAGCTCCTACGAGCAGTACTTC,CASSVSSYEQYF
.,TRBV7-9,TRBJ1-4,.,TGTGCCAGCAGCACCCGGGGTGGCAGGGGCATTGAAAAACTGTTTTTT,CASSTRGGRGIEKLFF
.,TRBV30,TRBJ2-7,.,TGTGCCTGGAGTATCTCCTACGAGCAGTACTTC,CAWSISYEQYF
TRBD1,TRBV7-2,TRBJ2-1,.,TGTGCCAGCAGCTTAGTGGCCGGACAGGTATACAATGAGCAGTTCTTC,CASSLVAGQVYNEQFF
.,TRBV28,TRBJ2-6,.,TGTGCCAGCAGCCCAGCGGGTTCTGGGGCCAACGTCCTGACTTTC,CASSPAGSGANVLTF
.,TRBV27,TRBJ2-3,.,TGTGCCAGCAGTCCCCCCCGCGGCAGGGCTGTGGCAGATACGCAGTATTTT,CASSPPRGRAVADTQYF
TRBD2,TRBV30,TRBJ2-5,once,TGTGCCTGGGGGGGCGGGAGGGCCGAAGAGACCCAGTACTTC,CAWGGGRAEETQYF
TRBD2,TRBV7-6,TRBJ2-1,.,TGTGCCAGCAGCACCCCCTTAGCGGGAGGGCCGGATGAGCAGTTCTTC,CASSTPLAGGPDEQFF
.,TRBV7-2,TRBJ2-5,.,TGTGCCAGCAGCTCTCGACAGCCCCAAGAGACCCAGTACTTC,CASSSRQPQETQYF
TRBD2,TRBV7-2,TRBJ2-5,.,TGTGCCAGCAGCTACAGACTAGCAGTCGAGACCCAGTACTTC,CASSYRLAVETQYF
.,TRBV28,TRBJ1-5,once,TGTGCCAGCCACCCGAGAGGGAGTCAGCCCCAGCATTTT,CASHPRGSQPQHF
TRBD1,TRBV5-4,TRBJ1-6,.,TGTGCCAGCAGTCCCCAGGGGGGCTTCGGTAATTCACCCCTCCACTTT,CASSPQGGFGNSPLHF
.,TRBV6-5,TRBJ2-2,.,TGTGCCAGCAGTTACTCGAGGGTCGGGGAGCTGTTTTTT,CASSYSRVGELFF
.,TRBV6-6,TRBJ2-7,few,TGTGCCAGCAGGTACAGTAGTAACGAGCAGTACTTC,CASRYSSNEQYF
TRBD1,TRBV29-1,TRBJ1-2,.,TGCAGCGTACTGACAGGGGGCAAGCATTATGGCTACACCTTC,CSVLTGGKHYGYTF
.,TRBV5-4,TRBJ2-2,few,TGTGCCAGCAGCTTGGCTTATCGGGATCCCGGGGAGCTGTTTTTT,CASSLAYRDPGELFF
.,TRBV2,TRBJ1-4,once,TGTGCCAGCAGGAGGAGGCCTAATGAAAAACTGTTTTTT,CASRRRPNEKLFF
TRBD2,TRBV7-8,TRBJ2-2,.,TGTGCCAGCAGCTTAGATAGAGGACTAGGTTTAGTCGGGGAGCTGTTTTTT,CASSLDRGLGLVGELFF
TRBD1,TRBV6-5,TRBJ2-7,.,TGTGCCAGCAGCGCAGGGGGCGGATACGAGCAGTACTTC,CASSAGGGYEQYF
.,TRBV28,TRBJ2-3,.,TGTGCCAGCAGTCTTCTTCGAGAGCCCACAGATACGCAGTATTTT,CASSLLREPTDTQYF
.,TRBV7-7,TRBJ2-1,.,TGTGCTAGCAGCCCTCAGCTGACAGAGAATGAGCAGTTCTTC,CASSPQLTENEQFF
.,TRBV6-1,TRBJ2-7,.,TGTGCCAGCAGTGATCCCGACAACAGGCAGTACTTC,CASSDPDNRQYF
.,TRBV9,TRBJ2-2,.,TGTGCCAGCAGCGTAGGAGGGGGGGGCCTGAACACCGGGGAGCTGTTTTTT,CASSVGGGGLNTGELFF
TRBD1,TRBV28,TRBJ2-7,.,TGTGCCAGCATGGACAGGGTAGGCGAGCAGTACTTC,CASMDRVGEQYF
.,TRBV5-1,TRBJ2-7,once,TGCGCCAGCAGCATAGACTCCGCCTACGAGCAGTACTTC,CASSIDSAYEQYF
.,TRBV30,TRBJ2-3,.,TGTGCCTGGGGGGGGGCGTTGAGTGGGTATACGCAGTATTTT,CAWGGALSGYTQYF
.,TRBV5-1,TRBJ2-6,.,TGCGCCAGCAGCTTTAACTACGGGGGGGCCAACGTCCTGACTTTC,CASSFNYGGANVLTF
.,TRBV5-6,TRBJ2-3,.,TGTGCCAGCAGCTTGGGACTGGAGGATAGCACAGATACGCAGTATTTT,CASSLGLEDSTDTQYF
.,TRBV29-1,TRBJ2-7,.,TGCAGCGTTGGGCAGGGAATCTCCTACGAGCAGTACTTC,CSVGQGISYEQYF
.,TRBV10-3,TRBJ1-6,.,TGTGCCATCAGTGAACCCTCAGGGGATAATTCACCCCTCCACTTT,CAISEPSGDNSPLHF
.,TRBV6-5,TRBJ2-5,.,TGTGCCAGCAGTTCCCTCAGACAGGGAGGAGGAGAGACCCAGTACTTC,CASSSLRQGGGETQYF
.,TRBV28,TRBJ1-5,few,TGTGCCTGCGGGAGGACGAGGGTAGGCAATCAGCCCCAGCATTTT,CACGRTRVGNQPQHF